This is a list of T cell receptor beta chains from one sample in a study of vaccination and CD4 T cells after COVID-19. One entry per CDR3 protein, called by TCRdb with MiXCR from the PCR reads. Of 20,000 to 25,000 distinct CDR3 sequences in the sample, around 57% were seen once. Sequencing was performed on CD4+ T cells from blood, taken before SARS-CoV-2 vaccination. These receptors were taken from a human donor who had recovered from COVID-19. Each CDR3 is given with its conserved first and last residue. Fields, in order: clone size, D gene, V gene, J gene, CDR3 protein, CDR3 DNA. A D gene is named only where the DNA matches it firmly. The size entry is marked missing in some rows and otherwise reads once, few, many or a size class.

-	TRBD1	TRBV12-3/TRBV12-4	TRBJ1-6	CASSDNRQGYNSPLHF	TGTGCCAGCAGCGACAACAGACAGGGCTATAATTCACCCCTCCACTTT
-	-	TRBV7-9	TRBJ2-2	CASSSTIGELFF	TGTGCCAGCAGCTCCACTATCGGGGAGCTGTTTTTT
-	TRBD2	TRBV2	TRBJ2-7	CASSGSLAGGYEQYF	TGTGCCAGCAGTGGGTCACTAGCGGGAGGGTACGAGCAGTACTTC
-	TRBD2	TRBV18	TRBJ2-5	CASSPPGLADQETQYF	TGTGCCAGCTCACCACCGGGACTAGCGGATCAAGAGACCCAGTACTTC
few	-	TRBV29-1	TRBJ2-7	CSVEDYREQYF	TGCAGCGTTGAAGATTATCGCGAGCAGTACTTC
-	-	TRBV20-1	TRBJ2-5	CSAAQGGGEETQYF	TGCAGTGCCGCACAGGGAGGGGGAGAAGAGACCCAGTACTTC
-	-	TRBV28	TRBJ2-5	CASSFGAKETQYF	TGTGCCAGCAGTTTTGGGGCGAAAGAGACCCAGTACTTC
-	TRBD1	TRBV20-1	TRBJ1-6	CSAPDPHQGAHSPLHF	TGCAGTGCTCCCGACCCTCACCAGGGGGCGCATTCACCCCTCCACTTT
few	-	TRBV21-1	TRBJ2-2	CASSPRGTGELFF	TGTGCCAGCAGCCCCCGGGGGACCGGGGAGCTGTTTTTT
-	TRBD1	TRBV20-1	TRBJ1-5	CSARDRPYSNQPQHF	TGCAGTGCGAGGGACAGGCCGTATAGCAATCAGCCCCAGCATTTT
-	TRBD1	TRBV5-1	TRBJ2-3	CASSPGQGGDTQYF	TGCGCCAGCAGCCCCGGACAGGGTGGGGATACGCAGTATTTT
-	TRBD2	TRBV20-1	TRBJ2-5	CSAASGREWETQYF	TGCAGTGCTGCTAGCGGGAGGGAATGGGAGACCCAGTACTTC
-	-	TRBV7-5	TRBJ1-2	CISVSEAPVGQPEGYGYTF	-
-	-	TRBV19	TRBJ1-5	CASSIEGPNQPQHF	TGTGCCAGTAGTATAGAGGGGCCCAATCAGCCCCAGCATTTT
-	-	TRBV6-1	TRBJ2-7	CASSAGGTYEQYF	TGTGCCAGCAGTGCGGGGGGCACCTACGAGCAGTACTTC
-	-	TRBV25-1	TRBJ2-1	CASADFRGSYNEQFF	TGTGCCAGCGCCGATTTCAGGGGATCCTACAATGAGCAGTTCTTC
-	TRBD1	TRBV19	TRBJ2-1	CASSRGQGSGEQFF	TGTGCCAGTAGTAGGGGACAGGGGTCCGGTGAGCAGTTCTTC
few	TRBD2	TRBV2	TRBJ2-1	CATWDRLAAYNEQFF	TGTGCCACCTGGGATCGACTAGCGGCCTACAATGAGCAGTTCTTC
-	-	TRBV18	TRBJ1-1	CASSPGREAFF	TGTGCCAGCTCACCAGGCAGGGAAGCTTTCTTT
-	-	TRBV15	TRBJ2-2	CATSRGITSPNTGELFF	TGTGCCACCAGCAGAGGAATAACGTCCCCGAACACCGGGGAGCTGTTTTTT
few	TRBD2	TRBV30	TRBJ2-3	CAWGTSGRTDTQYF	TGTGCCTGGGGTACTAGCGGGAGAACGGATACGCAGTATTTT
-	-	TRBV7-9	TRBJ2-1	CASSLGQGLGGRINEQFF	TGTGCCAGCAGCTTAGGACAGGGTCTCGGCGGGAGAATAAATGAGCAGTTCTTC
-	-	TRBV2	TRBJ1-5	CASSEVNSNQPQHF	TGTGCCAGCAGTGAGGTAAATAGCAATCAGCCCCAGCATTTT
-	-	TRBV6-5	TRBJ2-1	CASSYGQLFYNEQFF	TGTGCCAGCAGTTACGGACAGCTCTTTTACAATGAGCAGTTCTTC
-	-	TRBV6-1	TRBJ2-7	CASHQGRSSYEQYF	TGTGCCAGTCATCAGGGGAGAAGCTCCTACGAGCAGTACTTC
few	-	TRBV19	TRBJ1-2	CASSLAGRGSYYGYTF	TGTGCCAGTAGTCTTGCTGGGAGGGGGTCATACTATGGCTACACCTTC
once	TRBD2	TRBV6-2/TRBV6-3	TRBJ2-3	CASRLAGGHTDTQYF	TGTGCCAGCAGACTAGCGGGAGGGCACACAGATACGCAGTATTTT
-	-	TRBV5-4	TRBJ1-1	CASSSRGIFTEAFF	TGTGCCAGCAGCTCACGAGGAATCTTCACTGAAGCTTTCTTT
few	-	TRBV19	TRBJ2-7	CASSQKIDGSYEQYF	TGTGCCAGTAGCCAAAAAATTGACGGATCCTACGAGCAGTACTTC
-	-	TRBV20-1	TRBJ2-3	CSPRTFSTDTQYF	TGCAGTCCAAGGACTTTTAGCACAGATACGCAGTATTTT
few	-	TRBV19	TRBJ2-2	CASSIRTTVNTGELFF	TGTGCCAGTAGTATCCGTACTACCGTGAACACCGGGGAGCTGTTTTTT
-	TRBD2	TRBV5-4	TRBJ2-3	CASSLGHSGRARDTQYF	TGTGCCAGCAGCTTGGGTCATAGCGGGAGGGCCAGGGATACGCAGTATTTT
-	-	TRBV6-1	TRBJ2-5	CASSKKETQYF	TGTGCCAGCAGTAAAAAAGAGACCCAGTACTTC
-	-	TRBV7-9	TRBJ2-7	CASSLTVLDRYEQYF	TGTGCCAGCAGCTTAACTGTCCTAGACAGATACGAGCAGTACTTC
few	-	TRBV6-2/TRBV6-3	TRBJ2-2	CASSYERPGELFF	TGTGCCAGCAGTTACGAGCGCCCCGGGGAGCTGTTTTTT
-	-	TRBV6-5	TRBJ1-3	CASSYGVSGNTIYF	TGTGCCAGCAGTTACGGGGTCTCTGGAAACACCATATATTTT
-	-	TRBV4-1	TRBJ1-3	CASSQGRDRSGNTIYF	TGCGCCAGCAGCCAAGGCAGGGACCGCTCTGGAAACACCATATATTTT